This paragraph reports one TCR beta chain. These data come from a study of OX40 agonist ivuxolimab in advanced cancers. The CDR3 runs to 17 residues. Germline CDR1 and CDR2: LGHNT and FRNRAP. Trimming removed 5 bases at V and 8 bases at J, with 25 bases between. The assay was immunoSEQ multiplex PCR, and TCRdb's table has in-frame clones only and misses some. The table records approximately 60,000 clones, around 90% of them present only once. The specimen was CD4+ or CD8+ T cells sorted from blood, collected in a trial of the OX40 agonist ivuxolimab. This sequence joins TRBV12-5 and TRBJ2-1, with D perhaps TRBD2 (6 bases). The clonotype was recovered from an adult with an advanced solid tumor such as melanoma, head and neck, liver or kidney cancer. The CDR3 coding sequence is TGTGCTAGTGGTCCACCCCCCCGAGGAGGGCCTTGGGATGAGCAGTTCTTC. As protein: CASGPPPRGGPWDEQFF.